These 32 T cell receptor beta chains came from one sample sequenced in a study of T cell responses to AZD1222 COVID-19 vaccine. Clones were sequenced by immunoSEQ multiplex PCR, and TCRdb holds only the in-frame ones, with some missing. The profile shows some 130,000 clones, about 93% of them singletons. The source material was peripheral blood, sampled 28 days after the second AZD1222 dose. The receptors come from an adult who received the AZD1222 COVID-19 vaccine.

In its sample, this clone was seen once. This chain links TRBV19 with TRBJ1-5, with D maybe TRBD1 (5 bases). Trimming cost V 2 bases and J 4 bases, with 15 bases left between them. Germline V gene sequence: CDR1 LNHDA, CDR2 SQIVND (reference sequence). The CDR3 runs 16 residues. The CDR3 DNA reads as TGTGCCAGTAGTATATACGCAGGGCTACAAAATCAGCCCCAGCATTTT. This gives the protein CASSIYAGLQNQPQHF.

The CDR3, as DNA: TGTGCCAGCAGCTTAGGGTCCGGAACCTACGAGCAGTACTTC. Translating it yields CASSLGSGTYEQYF. The V gene is TRBV7-3, the J gene TRBJ2-7; D unclear. V was trimmed by 2 bases and J by 2 bases, leaving 10 bases between them. The CDR3 consists of 14 residues. CDR1 and CDR2 (germline): SGHTA, FQGTGA.

For the CDR3, the DNA is TGTGCCAGCAAGGCCCAAGGCAATCAGCCCCAGCATTTT. This translates into CASKAQGNQPQHF. V gene TRBV6-5 combines with J gene TRBJ1-5; D remains ambiguous. The CDR3 length is 13 residues. Germline CDR1 reads MNHEY; CDR2 reads SVGAGI. V was cut by 7 bases and J by 2 bases, with 9 bases left in between.

This clone occurred a few times. V and J are TRBV6-5 and TRBJ2-3; D tentatively reads TRBD1 or TRBD2 (5 bases each). The CDR3 has 14 residues. Germline V lookup: CDR1 MNHEY, CDR2 SVGAGI. V was trimmed by 2 bases and J by 4 bases, leaving 10 bases between them. CDR3 DNA: TGTGCCAGCAGTTACGAGGGACGGTCAGATACGCAGTATTTT. Protein product: CASSYEGRSDTQYF.

The rearrangement joins TRBV15 to TRBJ1-3; D is uncertain. The CDR3 has 13 residues. Trimming shortened V by 3 bases and J by 11 bases, and 14 bases separated the two germline ends. Per germline, CDR1 LNHNV and CDR2 YYDKDF (reference sequence). For the CDR3, the DNA is TGTGCCACCAGCAGTTCCGGCCCAAGTTCCATATATTTT. Its translation: CATSSSGPSSIYF.

This clone appeared once. The rearrangement links TRBV7-9 to TRBJ1-1; possibly TRBD1 for D (6 bases). V was clipped by 1 base and J by 6 bases, with 18 bases between them. The CDR3 is 16 amino acids. Germline CDR1 is SEHNR and CDR2 is FQNEAQ (reference sequence). DNA of the CDR3: TGTGCCAGCAGCTTAGTCGGGGGCAGGGTGGGACCTGAAGCTTTCTTT. It codes for CASSLVGGRVGPEAFF.

V and J are TRBV30 and TRBJ2-2, with 8 bases that match TRBD1. Losses at the gene ends were 2 bases for V and 5 bases for J; bases not matched to a gene: 7. Looked up from germline, CDR1 is GTSNPN and CDR2 is SVGIG (reference sequence). The CDR3 spans 15 residues. CDR3 DNA: TGTGCCTGGAGTTACCCGGACAGGGTTACCGGGGAGCTGTTTTTT. Residues: CAWSYPDRVTGELFF.

This sequence joins TRBV5-6 and TRBJ1-6, with D tentatively TRBD1 (5 bases). Germline V gene data show CDR1 as SGHDT and CDR2 as YYEEEE. V was trimmed by 1 base and J by 6 bases, leaving 11 bases between them. This CDR3 comprises 15 residues. CDR3: CASSLSPGPNSPLHF. The CDR3 bases are TGTGCCAGCAGCTTGTCTCCGGGGCCTAATTCACCCCTCCACTTT.

The chain recombines TRBV30 with TRBJ2-2; 8 bases fit TRBD2. Germline CDR1 is GTSNPN and CDR2 is SVGIG (reference sequence). Unmatched junction bases numbered 10, after V lost 3 bases and J lost 7 bases. CDR3 size: 15 residues. The CDR3 bases are TGTGCCTGGAGGTCCGGGGGGGCTGACGGCGGGGAGCTGTTTTTT. This codes for CAWRSGGADGGELFF.

The rearrangement joins TRBV7-8 to TRBJ1-4; 7 nucleotides line up with TRBD1. V trimming: 0 bases; J trimming: 8 bases; junction bases outside the gene matches: 6. CDR1 is SGHVS and CDR2 is FQNEAQ in the germline V gene. CDR3 size: 15 residues. CDR3 nucleotides: TGTGCCAGCAGCTTAGCTTTCCAGGGGGACGAAAAACTGTTTTTT. It codes for CASSLAFQGDEKLFF. Full variable domain (missing parts from reference TRBV7-8 and TRBJ1-4): GAGVSQSPRYKVAKRGQDVALRCDPISGHVSLFWYQQALGQGPEFLTYFQNEAQLDKSGLPSDRFFAERPEGSVSTLKIQRTQQEDSAVYLCASSLAFQGDEKLFFGSGTQLSVL.

This chain uses TRBV19 with TRBJ2-2, with 7 bases fitting TRBD1. Germline values: CDR1 LNHDA, CDR2 SQIVND (reference sequence). V dropped 5 bases and J dropped 5; count of bases not matched to a gene: 5. This CDR3 region has 14 residues. The CDR3 loop is CASSGTALTGELFF. CDR3 sequence (DNA): TGTGCCAGTAGTGGGACAGCCCTAACCGGGGAGCTGTTTTTT. Drawing the rest from reference TRBV19 and TRBJ2-2, the complete variable domain is DGGITQSPKYLFRKEGQNVTLSCEQNLNHDAMYWYRQDPGQGLRLIYYSQIVNDFQKGDIAEGYSVSREKKESFPLTVTSAQKNPTAFYLCASSGTALTGELFFGEGSRLTVL.

The gene calls are TRBV30 and TRBJ2-3, with no clear D. Per germline, CDR1 GTSNPN and CDR2 SVGIG (reference sequence). The CDR3 runs to 11 residues. Trimming took 0 bases from V and 13 from J, leaving 11 bases between them. The CDR3 DNA reads as TGTGCCTGGAGTGTAATGGTAGTAAAGTATTTT. Protein: CAWSVMVVKYF.

The V gene is TRBV12-3 or TRBV12-4, the J gene TRBJ1-1; D is perhaps TRBD1 (5 bases). The CDR3 loop spans 13 amino acids. Trimming stripped 5 bases from V and 7 bases from J, with 14 bases between. Here the CDR3 reads CASSTMGEIEAFF. The CDR3 coding sequence is TGTGCCAGCAGTACGATGGGGGAGATTGAAGCTTTCTTT.

The V and J genes are TRBV4-1 and TRBJ1-1, with D tentatively TRBD1 (6 bases). CDR3 length: 15 residues. V lost 0 bases and J 6 bases, leaving 14 bases between the germline ends. Germline V gene data show CDR1 as MGHRA and CDR2 as YSYEKL. CDR3 in amino acids: CASSQDPGAGSEAFF. In DNA, the CDR3 is TGCGCCAGCAGCCAAGATCCGGGGGCAGGCTCTGAAGCTTTCTTT.

The chain carries TRBV7-9 and TRBJ2-7; TRBD1 might be the D (5 bases). Germline CDR1 is SEHNR and CDR2 is FQNEAQ (reference sequence). V was cut by 0 bases and J by 3 bases, with 9 bases left in between. The CDR3 covers 14 residues. CDR3 nucleotides: TGTGCCAGCAGCTTAGCTGACAGAGTCTACGAGCAGTACTTC. This encodes CASSLADRVYEQYF.

The genes are TRBV7-3 and TRBJ2-2; D not resolved. CDR1 is SGHTA and CDR2 is FQGTGA in the germline V gene. The CDR3 loop spans 17 amino acids. With 2 bases removed from V and 4 bases from J, the gap between germline ends came to 17 bases. CDR3 in DNA: TGTGCCAGCAGCTTAGGCCCCCCGCCCGACGGCACCGGGGAGCTGTTTTTT. Translation: CASSLGPPPDGTGELFF. The full variable domain, completed using reference TRBV7-3 and TRBJ2-2, is GAGVSQTPSNKVTEKGKYVELRCDPISGHTALYWYRQSLGQGPEFLIYFQGTGAADDSGLPNDRFFAVRPEGSVSTLKIQRTERGDSAVYLCASSLGPPPDGTGELFFGEGSRLTVL.

In DNA form, the CDR3 reads TGTGCCACCAGTGATTTGTCAATGGCAGATACGCAGTATTTT. As protein: CATSDLSMADTQYF. The chain links TRBV24-1 to TRBJ2-3; D uncertain. V was cut by 0 bases and J by 4 bases, with 7 bases left in between. The CDR3 has 14 residues. Per germline, CDR1 KGHDR and CDR2 SFDVKD.

The J gene is TRBJ2-3, the V gene TRBV13, with 10 bases fitting TRBD1. The CDR3 runs 16 residues. CDR1 is PRHDT and CDR2 is FYEKMQ in the germline V gene (reference sequence). V lost 1 base and J lost 4; bases outside the gene matches: 5. The CDR3 spells CASSLDVGTGADTQYF. CDR3 nucleotide sequence: TGTGCCAGCAGCTTAGATGTGGGGACAGGGGCAGATACGCAGTATTTT. The variable domain in full, with the rest retrieved from reference TRBV13 and TRBJ2-3, is AAGVIQSPRHLIKEKRETATLKCYPIPRHDTVYWYQQGPGQDPQFLISFYEKMQSDKGSIPDRFSAQQFSDYHSELNMSSLELGDSALYFCASSLDVGTGADTQYFGPGTRLTVL.

The rearrangement joins TRBV10-3 to TRBJ1-1; the D is unclear. Per the germline V gene, CDR1 is ENHRY and CDR2 is SYGVKD. The CDR3 contains 11 residues. The V and J ends lost 0 bases and 6 bases respectively, with 2 bases between them. The CDR3 protein is CAISESSEAFF. The CDR3 coding sequence is TGTGCCATCAGTGAGTCCTCTGAAGCTTTCTTT.

The rearrangement joins TRBV19 to TRBJ1-1, with TRBD1 matching over 8 bases. V was clipped by 4 bases and J by 3 bases; unmatched bases: 1. This CDR3 is 13 amino acids long. Germline CDR1 LNHDA, CDR2 SQIVND (reference sequence). The CDR3 here is CASSKTGDTEAFF. The CDR3 DNA sequence: TGTGCCAGTAGTAAGACAGGGGACACTGAAGCTTTCTTT.

V gene TRBV30 combines with J gene TRBJ1-1, with TRBD1 as a possible D gene (5 bases). Deletions cut 1 base from V and 4 bases from J, with 10 bases between. The CDR3 sequence is 13 residues long. Germline values: CDR1 GTSNPN, CDR2 SVGIG (reference sequence). CDR3 residues: CAWSAHGGTEAFF. The DNA of the CDR3 is TGTGCCTGGAGTGCCCACGGGGGCACTGAAGCTTTCTTT.

This clone has just one count. The CDR3 loop is CASSQGVGRGRDEQFF. The DNA for the CDR3 is TGCGCCAGCAGCCAAGGGGTCGGCAGGGGGCGTGATGAGCAGTTCTTC. The chain is built from TRBV4-1 and TRBJ2-1; 8 bases fit TRBD1. Germline V CDR1 and CDR2: MGHRA, YSYEKL. The CDR3 loop spans 16 amino acids. J was trimmed by 8 bases and V by 1 base; bases with no gene match: 10.

The chain links TRBV3-1 (or the pseudogene TRBV3-2) to TRBJ1-2; no reliable D call. The CDR3 has 14 residues. The germline gives CDR1 LGHDT, CDR2 YNNKEL (reference sequence). Trimming shortened V by 7 bases and J by 4 bases, and 16 bases separated the two germline ends. Here the CDR3 DNA reads TGTGCCAGCACCGACACGGACGGACCCTATGGCTACACCTTC. Its protein product is CASTDTDGPYGYTF.

The chain combines TRBV27 with TRBJ2-7; weak D call: TRBD1 (6 bases). V was trimmed by 8 bases and J by 0 bases, leaving 14 bases between them. This CDR3 spans 14 amino acids. The germline gives CDR1 MNHEY, CDR2 SMNVEV (reference sequence). CDR3 in DNA: TGTGCCAGCTCCGAGGGGGTGCTCTCCTACGAGCAGTACTTC. Translation: CASSEGVLSYEQYF.

The chain is built from TRBV4-1 and TRBJ2-7; D not resolved. Trimming removed 1 base at V and 1 base at J, with 8 bases between. In germline, CDR1 is MGHRA, CDR2 YSYEKL. The CDR3 is 14 amino acids. The CDR3 is CASSQVAESYEQYF. CDR3 in DNA: TGCGCCAGCAGCCAAGTGGCTGAGTCCTACGAGCAGTACTTC.

The V call is TRBV18, the J call TRBJ1-1; no reliable D call. This CDR3 region has 13 residues. Germline lookup yields CDR1 KGHSH and CDR2 LQKENI. V was clipped by 3 bases and J by 2 bases, with 7 bases between them. For the CDR3, the DNA is TGTGCCAGCTCACCGTGGGGAAACACTGAAGCTTTCTTT. Its translation: CASSPWGNTEAFF.

The gene calls are TRBV2 and TRBJ1-5, with TRBD1 matching 8 bases. Germline V gene data show CDR1 as SNHLY and CDR2 as FYNNEI. The CDR3 consists of 16 residues. Unmatched junction bases numbered 10, after V lost 2 bases and J lost 7 bases. The CDR3 region has the DNA TGTGCCAGCAGTGAAAGGAGGGGGACAGGCCAGCAGCCCCAGCATTTT. Its protein product is CASSERRGTGQQPQHF.

The chain couples TRBV3-1 (or the pseudogene TRBV3-2) to TRBJ2-7; TRBD2 matches at 11 bases. The CDR3 is made up of 16 amino acids. Germline V gives CDR1 LGHDT, CDR2 YNNKEL (reference sequence). J lost 6 bases, V lost 5 bases, and 12 bases had no gene match. CDR3 region: CASSFLAGGLGAEQYF. The CDR3, as DNA: TGTGCCAGCAGCTTCCTAGCGGGGGGCCTTGGGGCCGAGCAGTACTTC.

The sample holds one count of this clone. The V gene is TRBV28, the J gene TRBJ1-5; tentatively, D is TRBD1 (5 bases). The CDR3 runs 16 residues. Germline lookup yields CDR1 MDHEN and CDR2 SYDVKM. The V end lost 6 bases, the J end lost 6 bases, and 21 bases lay between the germline ends. The CDR3 DNA is TGTGCCAGCAGCTACCCGAGAGGGGCAGGGACTCAGCCCCAGCATTTT. Its protein is CASSYPRGAGTQPQHF.

This chain connects TRBV2 to TRBJ1-2; weak D call: TRBD1 (5 bases). V lost 2 bases to trimming and J lost 4 bases, with 14 bases between them. The CDR3 totals 15 residues. Germline V gives CDR1 SNHLY, CDR2 FYNNEI. Here the CDR3 DNA reads TGTGCCAGCAGTGAACAGGGATCGATTTTCTATGGCTACACCTTC. Its protein is CASSEQGSIFYGYTF.

Only a few counts were recorded for this clone. The rearrangement links TRBV6-5 to TRBJ2-7; no firm D call. V gave up 3 bases and J gave up 6 bases, with 6 bases separating them. Germline lookup yields CDR1 MNHEY and CDR2 SVGAGI. The length of the CDR3 is 11 residues. The CDR3 is CASSYMREQYF. CDR3 nucleotide sequence: TGTGCCAGCAGTTATATGCGCGAGCAGTACTTC.

V usage is TRBV7-2 and J usage is TRBJ1-2; maybe TRBD1 (5 bases). V was trimmed by 5 bases and J by 2 bases, leaving 12 bases between them. Germline CDR1 SGHTA, CDR2 FQGNSA. The CDR3 runs 14 residues. The CDR3 is CASSLGTVNYGYTF. CDR3 DNA sequence: TGTGCCAGCAGCCTAGGGACGGTCAACTATGGCTACACCTTC. Full variable domain (remainder filled in from reference TRBV7-2 and TRBJ1-2): GAGVSQSPSNKVTEKGKDVELRCDPISGHTALYWYRQSLGQGLEFLIYFQGNSAPDKSGLPSDRFSAERTGGSVSTLTIQRTQQEDSAVYLCASSLGTVNYGYTFGSGTRLTVV.